The 17 T cell receptor beta chains presented below share a single source sample, sequenced in a study of CD8+CD57+ T cells in acquired aplastic anemia. Genomic DNA acted as the template from which TCR beta VDJ combination and CDR3 sequence profiling were carried out. Using its own MiXCR run on the reads, TCRdb lists one record per CDR3 protein. Among 200,000 to 250,000 distinct CDR3 sequences listed, less than 75% were seen once. Selection for sequencing was limited to patients who had shown CD8+CD57+ cell expansion by flow cytometry. The specimen was sorted CD4+, CD8+, or CD8+CD57+ T cells (not recorded which) from PBMCs. These receptor sequences come from a human donor with aplastic anemia.

J is TRBJ2-1 and V is TRBV29-1; a weak D match, TRBD2 (5 bases). Between the trimmed V and J ends, which lost 8 bases and 3 bases, there was a span of 11 bases. Germline lookup yields CDR1 SQVTM and CDR2 ANQGSEA. The CDR3 runs to 12 residues. The CDR3 sequence is CSQDWNYNEQFF. DNA of the CDR3: TGCAGCCAGGACTGGAACTACAATGAGCAGTTCTTC.

The sample holds many counts of this clonotype. The rearrangement links TRBV9 to TRBJ2-1; 8 positions agree with TRBD2. Trimming removed 2 bases from V and 5 bases from J; junction bases left unmatched: 6. This CDR3 spans 15 amino acids. In germline, CDR1 is SGDLS, CDR2 YYNGEE. DNA of the CDR3: TGTGCCAGCAGCGTTGGCGGGGGGCCAAACAATGAGCAGTTCTTC. Translated: CASSVGGGPNNEQFF.

This clonotype was seen more than once but under ten times. The chain joins TRBV6-2 or TRBV6-3 to TRBJ1-2; D gene uncertain. The V end was cut by 5 bases, the J end by 2 bases, with 6 bases between. Germline-derived CDR1 and CDR2 are MNHEY and SVGEGT. The CDR3 runs to 12 residues. In DNA, the CDR3 is TGTGCCAGCAGTACCGGGAACTATGGCTACACCTTC. It is translated as CASSTGNYGYTF.

This clonotype occurred once. The rearrangement joins TRBV5-5 to TRBJ2-7; perhaps TRBD2 as D (6 bases). Germline CDR1 reads SGHKS; CDR2 reads YYEKEE (reference sequence). The CDR3 runs to 15 residues. V was pared by 7 bases and J by 2 bases, with 19 bases between. CDR3 residues: CASDDQGGLTYEQYF. The CDR3 DNA sequence: TGTGCCAGCGACGACCAGGGAGGTTTGACCTACGAGCAGTACTTC.

This rearrangement joins TRBV7-9 to TRBJ2-2; D unresolved. The CDR3 extends over 14 amino acids. CDR1 and CDR2 from the germline V gene are SEHNR and FQNEAQ (reference sequence). Trimming cost V 0 bases and J 3 bases, with 5 bases left between them. CDR3: CASSLAQYTGELFF. DNA for the CDR3: TGTGCCAGCAGCTTAGCCCAGTACACCGGGGAGCTGTTTTTT. Filled out from reference TRBV7-9 and TRBJ2-2, the complete variable domain reads DTGVSQNPRHKITKRGQNVTFRCDPISEHNRLYWYRQTLGQGPEFLTYFQNEAQLEKSRLLSDRFSAERPKGSFSTLEIQRTEQGDSAMYLCASSLAQYTGELFFGEGSRLTVL.

There are many counts of this clonotype. The chain employs TRBV7-9 and TRBJ1-5, with D perhaps TRBD1 (5 bases). Trimming stripped 1 base from V and 3 bases from J, with 7 bases between. Germline-derived CDR1 and CDR2 are SEHNR and FQNEAQ (reference sequence). The CDR3 is 14 amino acids. The CDR3, as DNA: TGTGCCAGCAGCTTAGACAGGAACAATCAGCCCCAGCATTTT. This encodes CASSLDRNNQPQHF.

The V and J genes are TRBV20-1 and TRBJ2-7; 12 nucleotides agree with TRBD1. This CDR3 spans 15 amino acids. V lost 3 bases and J lost 3; bases outside the gene matches: 6. CDR1 is DFQATT, CDR2 SNEGSKA, per germline (reference sequence). The CDR3 here is CSASSGTGGLYEQYF. The DNA of the CDR3 is TGCAGTGCTAGCTCCGGGACAGGGGGCCTCTACGAGCAGTACTTC.

This clonotype is a singleton in its sample. The chain uses TRBV10-3 and TRBJ2-1, with TRBD1 matching 7 bases. The V gene's germline CDR1 is ENHRY and CDR2 SYGVKD. The CDR3 spans 17 residues. The J segment lost 10 bases and the V segment lost 6 bases, leaving 21 bases of the junction unmatched. The CDR3 spells CAISPTTGTDTLGEQFF. CDR3 nucleotide sequence: TGTGCCATCAGCCCCACCACCGGGACAGACACCTTGGGGGAGCAGTTCTTC.

The J gene is TRBJ1-2, the V gene TRBV9; TRBD1 might be the D (6 bases). Germline loops: CDR1 SGDLS, CDR2 YYNGEE. V dropped 3 bases and J dropped 8 bases, with 17 bases sitting between them. The length of the CDR3 is 14 residues. CDR3 residues: CASSDRGQSEGYTF. The CDR3 DNA follows: TGTGCCAGCAGCGATAGAGGACAGTCGGAGGGCTACACCTTC.

This clonotype was found a few times. The V and J genes are TRBV2 and TRBJ1-2; unclear D gene. CDR3 length equals 13 residues. V was shortened by 2 bases and J by 8 bases, with 12 bases between the two germline ends. The germline CDR1 and CDR2 sequences are SNHLY and FYNNEI. The CDR3 region has the DNA TGTGCCAGCAGTGAAACCCCCCGGGGAGGCTACACCTTC. This codes for CASSETPRGGYTF.

This clonotype was seen just once. The junction does not match germline at one end; this may be a read error. The rearrangement joins TRBV5-1 to TRBJ1-1, with TRBD1 as a possible D gene (5 bases). Germline lookup yields CDR1 SGHRS and CDR2 YFSETQ. The CDR3 covers 14 residues. The CDR3 protein is CAGSLGDQGPEAIF. The CDR3 bases are TGCGCCGGCAGCTTGGGGGACCAAGGACCTGAAGCTATCTTT.

CDR3 coding DNA: TGTGCCAGCAGCTCCTGGGCGCGAGAGACCCAGTACTTC. It codes for CASSSWARETQYF. The rearrangement joins TRBV7-3 to TRBJ2-5; D not resolved. This CDR3 spans 13 amino acids. Germline V lookup: CDR1 SGHTA, CDR2 FQGTGA. Trimming removed 4 bases at V and 4 bases at J, with 10 bases between.

CDR3 sequence: CASSADLSSYEQYF. DNA of the CDR3: TGTGCCAGCAGTGCGGACCTGAGCTCCTACGAGCAGTACTTC. The V and J genes are TRBV2 and TRBJ2-7; D is undetermined. V was pared by 4 bases and J by 0 bases, with 10 bases between. There are 14 residues in the CDR3. Germline lookup yields CDR1 SNHLY and CDR2 FYNNEI. The entire variable domain, with the rest obtained from reference TRBV2 and TRBJ2-7, is as follows: EPEVTQTPSHQVTQMGQEVILRCVPISNHLYFYWYRQILGQKVEFLVSFYNNEISEKSEIFDDQFSVERPDGSNFTLKIRSTKLEDSAMYFCASSADLSSYEQYFGPGTRLTVT.

CDR3 DNA: TGCAGCGCGGGACAGGGGGCTAGGAGCTATGGCTACACCTTC. It translates to CSAGQGARSYGYTF. The gene calls are TRBV20-1 and TRBJ1-2; TRBD1 aligns across 12 bases. The CDR3 has 14 residues. Per germline, CDR1 DFQATT and CDR2 SNEGSKA (reference sequence).

In the case of this clonotype: The junction differs from germline at one of its ends, possibly a read error. The chain combines TRBV20-1 with TRBJ2-2; TRBD2 matches 9 bases. This CDR3 spans 16 amino acids. Germline values: CDR1 DFQATT, CDR2 SNEGSKA (reference sequence). The CDR3 is CSAAGASGVNTGELSF. The DNA for the CDR3 is TGCAGTGCTGCCGGGGCTAGCGGGGTGAACACCGGGGAGCTGTCTTTT.

CDR3 amino acids: CATSRTSGSQETQYF. The CDR3 DNA follows: TGTGCCACATCCAGGACTAGCGGGTCTCAAGAGACCCAGTACTTC. The gene calls are TRBV7-4 and TRBJ2-5; 11 positions match TRBD2. The length of the CDR3 is 15 residues. After removal of 10 bases from V and 2 bases from J, the junction contained 9 bases not matched to a gene. The germline CDR1 and CDR2 sequences are SGHVT and SQSDAQ.

This clonotype appeared a few times. The chain combines TRBV15 with TRBJ2-7; 8 positions agree with TRBD1. The V segment lost 4 bases and the J segment 2 bases; nucleotides outside the gene matches: 4. The CDR3 has 14 amino acids. The germline gives CDR1 LNHNV, CDR2 YYDKDF (reference sequence). The CDR3 bases are TGTGCCACCAGCACCGGACAGGGACCCTACGAGCAGTACTTC. It specifies CATSTGQGPYEQYF.